The 3 T cell receptor beta chains below come from one sample, sequenced in a study of cytomegalovirus exposure and HLA in healthy donors. Vbeta (60) and Jbeta (13) primers were used in the PCR. Some clones are missing from TCRdb's copy, which holds only in-frame ones; the method was immunoSEQ multiplex PCR. Of some 200,000 clones listed, 80% to 85% are singletons. The material sequenced was PBMCs. The receptors originated from a boy aged 2 to 10 in good health and CMV-seronegative.

The genes are TRBV19 and TRBJ1-2; 7 positions match TRBD1. The CDR3 contains 13 residues. Germline V gene data show CDR1 as LNHDA and CDR2 as SQIVND (reference sequence). J gave up 2 bases and V 6 bases, and 3 bases lay outside the gene matches. Here the CDR3 DNA reads TGTGCCAGTAGCAGGGGACAGAACTATGGCTACACCTTC. Translation gives CASSRGQNYGYTF.

This clone occurred once. The genes are TRBV19 and TRBJ1-1, with TRBD1 matching 7 bases. CDR3 size: 12 residues. V lost 8 bases to trimming and J lost 6 bases; unmatched junction nucleotides: 6. Germline CDR1 LNHDA, CDR2 SQIVND (reference sequence). The CDR3 reads CASRQGSSEAFF. DNA for the CDR3: TGTGCCAGTCGACAGGGTTCCTCTGAAGCTTTCTTT.

This sequence joins TRBV5-1 and TRBJ2-7; possible D gene TRBD1, 6 bases. Trimming pared 4 bases from V and 6 bases from J, leaving 17 bases between. Germline CDR1 reads SGHRS; CDR2 reads YFSETQ. The CDR3 is 14 residues long. The DNA for the CDR3 is TGCGCCAGCAGCCAAAGAGGGGACAAAGGCGAGCAGTACTTC. Translating it yields CASSQRGDKGEQYF.